This passage covers 14 T cell receptor beta chains from one sample sequenced in a study of T-cell memory formation after mild COVID-19. MiXCR, applied by TCRdb to the 5' RACE reads, yields one record per CDR3 protein. The sample contains about 360,000 distinct CDR3 sequences, around an eighth of which appear only once. The sample comprised PBMCs or a T cell subset sorted from them (not recorded which). The receptors shown here come from a man aged 18 to 30 who had mild COVID-19 (a few samples of this study predate the infection). Cell type and time point are not known.

This chain joins TRBV6-5 and TRBJ1-1; D is ambiguous. V was pared by 2 bases and J by 1 base, with 11 bases between. Germline V lookup: CDR1 MNHEY, CDR2 SVGAGI. There are 15 residues in the CDR3. In nucleotides, the CDR3 is TGTGCCAGCAGTTACCGGGCCTCGGGGAACACTGAAGCTTTCTTT. This sequence encodes CASSYRASGNTEAFF.

This clonotype was picked up a small number of times. This chain joins TRBV7-2 and TRBJ2-7; the D is unclear. With 4 bases removed from V and 0 bases from J, the gap between germline ends came to 13 bases. The CDR3 loop spans 15 amino acids. Germline loops: CDR1 SGHTA, CDR2 FQGNSA. Here the CDR3 reads CASSSLSTASYEQYF. CDR3 nucleotide sequence: TGTGCCAGCAGCTCCCTGAGTACGGCCTCCTACGAGCAGTACTTC.

This clonotype was detected only a few times. The DNA of the CDR3 is TGTGCCAGCAGCCACAGGGGCGGTAGAGATACGCAGTATTTT. Translating gives CASSHRGGRDTQYF. This chain links TRBV7-8 with TRBJ2-3; 7 bases map to TRBD1. CDR3 length equals 14 residues. V was pared by 5 bases and J by 5 bases, with 7 bases of the junction left unmatched. Germline values: CDR1 SGHVS, CDR2 FQNEAQ.

In this sample, this clonotype turned up a few times. CDR3 sequence: CASSLGLGVRETQYF. The CDR3 DNA reads as TGTGCCAGCAGCTTGGGGCTAGGGGTAAGAGAGACCCAGTACTTC. This rearrangement joins TRBV5-6 to TRBJ2-5; D perhaps matches TRBD1 (5 bases). The CDR3 totals 15 residues. Germline loops: CDR1 SGHDT, CDR2 YYEEEE. V dropped 0 bases and J dropped 4 bases, with 13 bases sitting between them. The full variable domain, with the rest looked up from reference TRBV5-6 and TRBJ2-5, is DAGVTQSPTHLIKTRGQQVTLRCSPKSGHDTVSWYQQALGQGPQFIFQYYEEEERQRGNFPDRFSGHQFPNYSSELNVNALLLGDSALYLCASSLGLGVRETQYFGPGTRLLVL.

The chain couples TRBV9 to TRBJ1-1; D remains unclear. Germline-derived CDR1 and CDR2 are SGDLS and YYNGEE. Trimming cost V 0 bases and J 4 bases, with 10 bases left between them. This CDR3 spans 14 amino acids. The CDR3 region has the DNA TGTGCCAGCAGCGTAGTGAGGGCGGGCACTGAAGCTTTCTTT. Residues: CASSVVRAGTEAFF. The full variable domain, in which reference TRBV9 and TRBJ1-1 provide the parts outside the CDR3, is DSGVTQTPKHLITATGQRVTLRCSPRSGDLSVYWYQQSLDQGLQFLIQYYNGEERAKGNILERFSAQQFPDLHSELNLSSLELGDSALYFCASSVVRAGTEAFFGQGTRLTVV.

This clonotype was found a few times. The V call is TRBV20-1, the J call TRBJ1-1; a weak D match, TRBD1 (5 bases). Trimming left V 3 bases short and J 1 base short, with 15 bases between. The CDR3 sequence is 15 residues long. Germline CDR1 reads DFQATT; CDR2 reads SNEGSKA (reference sequence). In DNA form, the CDR3 reads TGCAGTGCTAGTTCTGTCGGGGGGGGGAACACTGAAGCTTTCTTT. This gives the protein CSASSVGGGNTEAFF.

This clonotype has a handful of counts. The chain recombines TRBV6-5 with TRBJ1-1, with D perhaps TRBD1 (5 bases). Trimming took off 6 bases at V and 5 bases at J, with 10 bases between the two ends. CDR3 length: 12 amino acids. Germline CDR1 is MNHEY and CDR2 is SVGAGI. In DNA form, the CDR3 reads TGTGCCAGCAGGGGACGTTGGACTGAAGCTTTCTTT. Its protein is CASRGRWTEAFF.

The genes are TRBV12-3 or TRBV12-4 and TRBJ2-1; D tentatively reads TRBD1 or TRBD2 (5 bases each). Deletions cut 4 bases from V and 9 bases from J, with 10 bases between. The CDR3 extends over 12 amino acids. The chain's CDR3 is CASSSWGSEQFF. CDR3 DNA: TGTGCCAGCAGTTCCTGGGGGTCTGAGCAGTTCTTC.

The chain's CDR3 is CASSLARLLATSTDTQYF. In nucleotides, the CDR3 is TGCGCCAGCAGCTTGGCCCGACTACTAGCGACTAGCACAGATACGCAGTATTTT. This chain uses TRBV5-1 with TRBJ2-3, with 7 bases matching TRBD2. CDR1 and CDR2 from the germline V gene are SGHRS and YFSETQ. V was clipped by 0 bases and J by 0 bases; unmatched bases: 10. This CDR3 has 18 amino acids. Based on the CDR3 plus reference TRBV5-1 and TRBJ2-3, the full variable domain is KAGVTQTPRYLIKTRGQQVTLSCSPISGHRSVSWYQQTPGQGLQFLFEYFSETQRNKGNFPGRFSGRQFSNSRSEMNVSTLELGDSALYLCASSLARLLATSTDTQYFGPGTRLTVL.

The rearrangement joins TRBV15 to TRBJ1-2; TRBD1 matches at 8 bases. The CDR3 consists of 13 residues. Germline V lookup: CDR1 LNHNV, CDR2 YYDKDF (reference sequence). The junction had 6 bases not matched to a gene; V was cut back by 8 bases and J by 4 bases. The CDR3 nucleotides are TGTGCCACCGGAAAGGGACAGGCCTATGGCTACACCTTC. It encodes CATGKGQAYGYTF.

This rearrangement joins TRBV6-5 to TRBJ2-7; D is unresolved. The CDR3 runs 13 residues. Germline values: CDR1 MNHEY, CDR2 SVGAGI. V lost 1 base to trimming and J lost 7 bases, with 11 bases between them. The CDR3 bases are TGTGCCAGCAGTTACTTCACGGATGGGGAGCAGTACTTC. Amino acid sequence: CASSYFTDGEQYF.

In this sample, this clonotype turned up a few times. The V call is TRBV9, the J call TRBJ2-6; a weak D match, TRBD1 (5 bases). The CDR3 has 16 residues. Germline V gene lookup returns CDR1 SGDLS and CDR2 YYNGEE. V lost 0 bases, J lost 0 bases, and 7 bases lay in between. CDR3 residues: CASSVGQTSGANVLTF. Written as DNA, the CDR3 is TGTGCCAGCAGCGTAGGACAGACCTCTGGGGCCAACGTCCTGACTTTC.

The chain is built from TRBV12-5 and TRBJ2-2, with 7 bases matching TRBD1. V shed 5 bases and J 1 base; nucleotides not matched to a gene: 7. Per germline, CDR1 LGHNT and CDR2 FRNRAP. CDR3 size: 16 residues. The CDR3 DNA sequence: TGTGCTAGTGGTGTCGACAGGGTAGGGAACACCGGGGAGCTGTTTTTT. It yields the protein CASGVDRVGNTGELFF.

V is TRBV15 and J is TRBJ1-1; possibly TRBD1 for D (5 bases). V lost 5 bases and J lost 10, with 20 bases in between. The CDR3 extends over 14 amino acids. Per the germline V gene, CDR1 is LNHNV and CDR2 is YYDKDF (reference sequence). CDR3 protein: CATSGRARAGVAFF. The CDR3 region has the DNA TGTGCCACCAGCGGCCGGGCCAGGGCCGGGGTAGCTTTCTTT.